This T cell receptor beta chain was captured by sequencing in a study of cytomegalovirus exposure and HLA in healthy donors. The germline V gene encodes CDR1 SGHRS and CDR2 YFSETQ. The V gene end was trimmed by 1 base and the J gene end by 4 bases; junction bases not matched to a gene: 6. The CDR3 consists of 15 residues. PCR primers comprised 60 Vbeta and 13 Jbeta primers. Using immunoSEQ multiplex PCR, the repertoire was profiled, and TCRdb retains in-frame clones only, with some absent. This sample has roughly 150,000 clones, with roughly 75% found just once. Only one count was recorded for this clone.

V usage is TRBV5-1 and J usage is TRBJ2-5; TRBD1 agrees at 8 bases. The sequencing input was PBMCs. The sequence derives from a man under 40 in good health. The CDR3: CASSLTGGRRETQYF. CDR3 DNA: TGCGCCAGCAGCTTGACAGGGGGTAGGAGAGAGACCCAGTACTTC.